This T cell receptor beta chain was retrieved from a study of Graves' ophthalmopathy and Graves' hyperthyroidism. The authors amplified TCR beta CDR3 regions, and they did so from RNA transcripts for repertoire sequencing. After a first-round RT-PCR with HTBI primers, a second-round multiplex PCR was run. Using its own MiXCR run on the multiplex PCR reads, TCRdb lists one record per CDR3 protein. The data contain approximately 1.2 million distinct CDR3 sequences, 35% to 45% of them seen just once; the ten biggest clones take up 8.5% to 14%. General study findings and limits: Also, most clonotypes expanded in the thyroid above 0.001 frequency appeared in blood.

To note about this clonotype: Antigen unknown.

The hyperthyroidism patients, aged 18 to 65, had been newly diagnosed, with under 2 months' duration. Other autoimmune diseases, uncontrolled infections, pregnancy or lactation ruled patients out of participation. Sequencing used peripheral blood or thyroid tissue (not recorded which). The clonotype was recovered from an adult man with Graves' hyperthyroidism.

The CDR3 protein is CASSVSRGGSYEQYF. CDR3 DNA: TGTGCCAGCAGCGTCTCGCGGGGCGGCTCCTACGAGCAGTACTTC. The chain recombines TRBV7-2 with TRBJ2-7; D possibly corresponds to TRBD2 (6 bases). The CDR3 covers 15 residues. Trimming left V 5 bases short and J 0 bases short, with 14 bases between. Germline loops: CDR1 SGHTA, CDR2 FQGNSA.